This TCR beta chain was recovered during a study of blood T cell repertoires in COVID-19. Study information: Donors in the United States, Italy and Spain gave samples during acute or convalescent COVID-19. PBMCs, B-cell-depleted T cells, or T cells were the source of the cDNA or gDNA that made up the material.

Authors' processing steps: Reference gene primer amplification in the assay estimated nucleated cell counts. Produced via immunoSEQ multiplex PCR; TCRdb's table is partial and in-frame only. V and J calls plus clone size are reproduced from that table; the DNA served to infer D and trimming. The profile shows roughly 230,000 clones, approximately 85% of them singletons. Seattle patients were enrolled during active infection and followed longitudinally. The CDR3 extends over 15 amino acids. The germline V gene has CDR1 SGHKS and CDR2 YYEKEE (reference sequence). V was cut by 1 base and J by 2 bases, with 13 bases left in between. In regard to this clone: In the same sample, other DNA sequences code for this CDR3.

The sequence was obtained from a man aged 50 to 59 with COVID-19, enrolled during active disease. Sample: peripheral blood. The V gene is TRBV5-5, the J gene TRBJ2-7; D might be TRBD2 (5 bases). The CDR3 bases are TGTGCCAGCAGCTTGTTGGCCGGGGAGACCTACGAGCAGTACTTC. This sequence encodes CASSLLAGETYEQYF.